The 23 T cell receptor beta chains below were found in one sample sequenced in a study of tumor-infiltrating lymphocytes in primary liver carcinoma. RNA was extracted from whole blood without cell sorting, alongside germline DNA. The input was approximately 500 ng total RNA; TCR beta cDNA was made from it with a constant-region primer. Amplification in three nested multiplex PCR rounds with slightly modified ARM-PCR gave rise to TCR beta libraries. Forward primers for TRBV1-TRBV30 and a C-beta reverse primer served the first two PCR rounds, at 10 cycles each. TCRdb itself ran the multiplex PCR reads through MiXCR, one entry per CDR3 protein. The repertoire includes 150,000 to 200,000 distinct CDR3 sequences, about 60% of them detected once, and 65% to 80% sits in the top ten. Sequencing used peripheral blood. These receptors were collected from a middle-aged man with primary liver carcinoma and hepatitis B virus infection.

Details on this clonotype: This may stem from a read error, because a much larger clone lies one nucleotide away. The chain uses TRBV11-2 and TRBJ2-7, with 15 bases fitting TRBD2. Germline V gene sequence: CDR1 SGHAT, CDR2 FQNNGV. This CDR3 region has 14 residues. In DNA, the CDR3 is TGTGCCATCAGCACCGGACTAGCGGGAGGGGAGCAGCACTTC. Amino acid sequence: CAISTGLAGGEQHF.

This clonotype showed up many times. V gene TRBV6-5 combines with J gene TRBJ2-1; weak D call: TRBD2 (6 bases). This CDR3 spans 17 amino acids. Germline-derived CDR1 and CDR2 are MNHEY and SVGAGI. The V gene lost 0 bases and the J gene lost 0 bases, with 12 bases spanning the gap. Written as DNA, the CDR3 is TGTGCCAGCAGTTACTCGCGGGGAGGCGGCTCCTACAATGAGCAGTTCTTC. This gives the protein CASSYSRGGGSYNEQFF.

In this sample, this clonotype turned up many times. V and J are TRBV11-2 and TRBJ2-7; 8 nucleotides match TRBD2. The V gene's germline CDR1 is SGHAT and CDR2 FQNNGV. The V and J ends lost 0 bases and 1 base, in that order; junction bases with no gene match: 2. CDR3 length: 15 amino acids. CDR3 sequence: CASSLEAGASYEQYF. The DNA for the CDR3 is TGTGCCAGCAGCTTAGAAGCGGGAGCATCCTACGAGCAGTACTTC.

This clonotype was counted between two and nine times. The genes are TRBV29-1 and TRBJ2-5, with no clear D. Germline V gives CDR1 SQVTM, CDR2 ANQGSEA. The CDR3 runs to 13 residues. The V end lost 3 bases, the J end lost 4 bases, and 12 bases lay between the germline ends. For the CDR3, the DNA is TGCAGCGTTGAGCCTGGCAGAGCAGAGACCCAGTACTTC. Translation gives CSVEPGRAETQYF. Full variable domain (outside the CDR3, taken from reference TRBV29-1 and TRBJ2-5): SAVISQKPSRDICQRGTSLTIQCQVDSQVTMMFWYRQQPGQSLTLIATANQGSEATYESGFVIDKFPISRPNLTFSTLTVSNMSPEDSSIYLCSVEPGRAETQYFGPGTRLLVL.

The DNA for the CDR3 is TGTGCCAGCAGCTTCATGGGGGGCTCACCCCTCCACTTT. Its protein is CASSFMGGSPLHF. The chain joins TRBV7-8 to TRBJ1-6; a possible D gene is TRBD1 (6 bases). The CDR3 is made up of 13 amino acids. The germline CDR1 and CDR2 sequences are SGHVS and FQNEAQ. V lost 3 bases, J lost 10 bases, and 10 bases lay in between.

The rearrangement links TRBV5-4 to TRBJ2-1, with 8 nucleotides matching TRBD2. Germline V gene sequence: CDR1 SGHNT, CDR2 YYREEE (reference sequence). The CDR3 loop spans 15 amino acids. Unmatched junction bases numbered 10, after V lost 4 bases and J lost 7 bases. The CDR3 DNA sequence: TGTGCCAGCAGCGGCAGCGGGAGAGGGAGAAATGAGCAGTTCTTC. Protein: CASSGSGRGRNEQFF.

This chain connects TRBV6-5 to TRBJ2-1; TRBD2 matches at 15 bases. Per the germline V gene, CDR1 is MNHEY and CDR2 is SVGAGI. The CDR3 totals 15 residues. The J segment lost 6 bases and the V segment lost 7 bases, leaving 4 bases of the junction unmatched. The CDR3 is CASKTGLAGGNEQFF. In nucleotides, the CDR3 is TGTGCCAGCAAAACGGGACTAGCGGGAGGCAATGAGCAGTTCTTC.

Comments on this clonotype: A much larger clone lies one base from this, so it may be a read error. The chain uses TRBV11-2 and TRBJ2-1; 9 bases are a match to TRBD2. CDR3 size: 13 residues. Per germline, CDR1 SGHAT and CDR2 FQNNGV. The ends lost 3 bases at V and 13 bases at J; junction bases unmatched: 7. The CDR3 is CASSFRLAEDQFF. Here the CDR3 DNA reads TGTGCCAGCAGCTTTCGACTAGCGGAGGACCAGTTCTTC.

The chain joins TRBV29-1 to TRBJ2-7; TRBD1 aligns across 9 bases. Germline CDR1 and CDR2: SQVTM and ANQGSEA. This CDR3 is 14 amino acids long. V was clipped by 6 bases and J by 4 bases; unmatched bases: 10. The chain's CDR3 is CSVTGGDRDYEQYF. DNA for the CDR3: TGCAGCGTGACTGGGGGGGACAGGGATTACGAGCAGTACTTC.

On this clonotype itself: Its ends do not fully match the called genes, so a read error is possible. The V and J genes are TRBV6-6 and TRBJ1-1; D is possibly TRBD1 (5 bases). Germline lookup yields CDR1 MNHNY and CDR2 SVGAGI (reference sequence). CDR3 size: 14 residues. The CDR3 coding sequence is TGTGCCAGCAGTTACTCATCAGGGAGTGAAGAAGCTGTCTTT. Protein sequence: CASSYSSGSEEAVF.

V gene TRBV6-1 combines with J gene TRBJ1-3; D uncertain. The V end was cut by 5 bases, the J end by 0 bases, with 11 bases between. Germline loops: CDR1 MNHNS, CDR2 SASEGT. The CDR3 extends over 15 amino acids. DNA of the CDR3: TGTGCCAGCAGTCGAGAGTCTTCCTCTGGAAACACCATATATTTT. This codes for CASSRESSSGNTIYF.

The J gene is TRBJ2-5, the V gene TRBV11-2; 10 bases match TRBD2. The CDR3 totals 19 residues. V was clipped by 5 bases and J by 2 bases; unmatched bases: 17. Germline CDR1 and CDR2: SGHAT and FQNNGV. CDR3: CASSRTVLAGSSGQETQYF. The CDR3 DNA is TGTGCCAGCAGCCGAACAGTACTAGCGGGATCCTCGGGGCAAGAGACCCAGTACTTC.

There are many counts of this clonotype. V gene TRBV11-2 combines with J gene TRBJ2-2, with 7 bases aligning to TRBD2. The CDR3 runs 17 residues. The ends lost 4 bases at V and 1 base at J; junction bases unmatched: 9. The germline V gene has CDR1 SGHAT and CDR2 FQNNGV. The DNA of the CDR3 is TGTGCCAGCAGCTACCCCGAACAGCGGGAGAACACCGGGGAGCTGTTTTTT. Protein: CASSYPEQRENTGELFF.

The V and J genes are TRBV29-1 and TRBJ1-2, with D maybe TRBD1 (5 bases). Germline loops: CDR1 SQVTM, CDR2 ANQGSEA. The CDR3 is 13 residues long. V shed 4 bases and J shed 4 bases, with 13 bases lying between them. Here the CDR3 DNA reads TGCAGCGTTGTCAGAGGGGTCGGCTATGGCTACACCTTC. As protein: CSVVRGVGYGYTF. Based on the CDR3 plus reference TRBV29-1 and TRBJ1-2, the full variable domain is SAVISQKPSRDICQRGTSLTIQCQVDSQVTMMFWYRQQPGQSLTLIATANQGSEATYESGFVIDKFPISRPNLTFSTLTVSNMSPEDSSIYLCSVVRGVGYGYTFGSGTRLTVV.

With respect to this clonotype: A much larger clonotype is one base distant, so this may be a read error. The chain uses TRBV14 and TRBJ2-7, with D hard to call. CDR1 is SGHDN and CDR2 is FVKESK in the germline V gene. The CDR3 is 11 amino acids. The CDR3 nucleotides read TGTGCCAGCAGCTCCAGATACGAGCATTACTTC. This gives the protein CASSSRYEHYF.

As regards this clonotype: A read error is likely, as this CDR3 ends without the conserved phenylalanine or tryptophan. The chain links TRBV11-2 to TRBJ2-7; possibly TRBD1 or TRBD2 for D (5 bases each). The CDR3 covers 15 residues. Germline loops: CDR1 SGHAT, CDR2 FQNNGV. The V end was cut by 4 bases, the J end by 4 bases, with 17 bases between. For the CDR3, the DNA is TGTGCCAGCAGCTCCTTGACGGGACGCACTTACGAGCAGTACTAC. Amino acid sequence: CASSSLTGRTYEQYY.

As regards this clonotype: One end of the junction does not line up with germline, which may come from a read error. CDR3 loop: CASNQGDAHEQYF. CDR3 nucleotides: TGTGCCAGCAACCAAGGAGATGCCCACGAGCAGTACTTC. The V gene is TRBV4-2, the J gene TRBJ2-7; the D is unclear. This CDR3 is 13 amino acids long. CDR1 is LGHNA and CDR2 is YNFKEQ in the germline V gene.

The V and J genes are TRBV14 and TRBJ2-7, with 11 bases matching TRBD1. This CDR3 region has 15 residues. With V trimmed by 5 bases and J by 4 bases, 7 bases remained unmatched. Germline values: CDR1 SGHDN, CDR2 FVKESK. The CDR3 coding sequence is TGTGCCAGCAGCACCTCCGGGACAGGGGGTTACGAGCAGTACTTC. Translating gives CASSTSGTGGYEQYF.

A remark on this clonotype: At one boundary the junction diverges from the germline segment, which might be a read error. The genes are TRBV11-1 and TRBJ1-1; D possibly corresponds to TRBD1 (6 bases). The CDR3 extends over 14 amino acids. CDR1 is SGHAT and CDR2 is FQDESV in the germline V gene (reference sequence). CDR3 sequence: CASSFRTAGTEGFF. As DNA, the CDR3 is TGTGCCAGCAGCTTCCGGACAGCGGGCACTGAAGGTTTCTTT.

The V and J genes are TRBV4-1 and TRBJ1-5; no firm D call. CDR3 length: 13 amino acids. V was clipped by 4 bases and J by 1 base, with 5 bases between them. Germline values: CDR1 MGHRA, CDR2 YSYEKL. This CDR3 reads CASSLNSNQPQHF. The CDR3 bases are TGCGCCAGCAGCCTCAACAGCAATCAGCCCCAGCATTTT.

This clonotype was detected only once. DNA for the CDR3: TGTGCCACGGAGGACGACTCCTACAATGAGCAGTTCTTC. Protein sequence: CATEDDSYNEQFF. The J gene is TRBJ2-1, the V gene TRBV24-1; the D gene is possibly TRBD2 (5 bases). The CDR3 consists of 13 residues. Looked up from germline, CDR1 is KGHDR and CDR2 is SFDVKD. Between the trimmed V and J ends, which lost 10 bases and 0 bases, there was a span of 9 bases.

Remarks on this clonotype: With a much larger clone just one base away, this may be a read error. The J gene is TRBJ2-3, the V gene TRBV29-1, with TRBD2 matching 10 bases. Germline CDR1 and CDR2: SQVTM and ANQGSEA. The CDR3 runs to 15 residues. CDR3: CSAVDSGRETDTRYF. CDR3 DNA sequence: TGCAGCGCCGTCGACAGCGGGAGGGAGACAGATACGCGGTATTTT.

This clonotype has only one observation. One junction end does not reproduce the germline sequence, and a read error may be involved. J is TRBJ1-5 and V is TRBV12-3 or TRBV12-4; the D is unclear. This CDR3 region has 12 residues. Here the CDR3 reads CASSPDNQPQLF. The CDR3 DNA follows: TGTGCCAGCAGCCCAGACAATCAGCCCCAGCTTTTT.